This is a list of T cell receptor beta chains from one sample in a study of memory CD4+ T cells and cytomegalovirus serostatus. Generated by immunoSEQ multiplex PCR, the TCRdb table keeps only in-frame clones and is missing some. The table records about 60,000 clones, 75% to 80% of them present only once. The sample taken for sequencing was memory CD4+ T cells from blood. These receptors were collected from an adult in good health and CMV-seronegative. Both conserved end residues are part of each CDR3. The D gene is left open where the match is weak. A clone size is listed for some rows: how often the clone was seen (once, few, many), or a class if it is expanded.

J gene,clone size,D gene,V gene,CDR3 DNA,CDR3 protein
TRBJ1-6,few,TRBD1,TRBV27,TGTGCCACCAACCGACAGGGGCCAAATTCACCCCTCCACTTT,CATNRQGPNSPLHF
TRBJ2-3,.,.,TRBV29-1,TGCAGCGTTGAACGGACAGAGCGAGATACGCAGTATTTT,CSVERTERDTQYF
TRBJ2-5,.,TRBD1,TRBV6-1,TGTGCCAGCAGCGCAAGGACAGGGATGGTTGAGACCCAGTACTTC,CASSARTGMVETQYF
TRBJ1-3,.,.,TRBV19,TGTGCCAGTAGCAGGAGCTCTGGAAACACCATATATTTT,CASSRSSGNTIYF
TRBJ2-3,.,TRBD2,TRBV5-1,TGCGCCAGCAGCTTGGCCAGCGGGGGGATTATAGATACGCAGTATTTT,CASSLASGGIIDTQYF
TRBJ1-1,few,.,TRBV4-2,TGTGCCAGCAGGAATGCCGACAGGGAAGCTTTCTTT,CASRNADREAFF
TRBJ2-4,.,.,TRBV7-6,TGTGCCAGCAGCTTGGAGGACACCGCCAAAAACATTCAGTACTTC,CASSLEDTAKNIQYF
TRBJ1-5,.,.,TRBV6-5,TGTGCCAGCAGTTACCGCAGGGATCAGCCCCAGCATTTT,CASSYRRDQPQHF
TRBJ2-6,.,.,TRBV18,TGTGCCAGCTCACCACTAACCGACACGGCTGGGTTTGGGGCCAACGTCCTGACTTTC,CASSPLTDTAGFGANVLTF
TRBJ2-2,.,.,TRBV5-1,TGCGCCAGCAGGTGGCAGGGGCTCATCGACGACACCGGGGAGCTGTTTTTT,CASRWQGLIDDTGELFF
TRBJ2-7,.,TRBD2,TRBV2,TGTGCCAGCAGGCGGGGACTAGCGGGGAACGAGCAGTACTTC,CASRRGLAGNEQYF
TRBJ1-1,.,.,TRBV5-6,TGTGCCAGCAGCTTGATAGGACAGACGCCGAACACTGAAGCTTTCTTT,CASSLIGQTPNTEAFF
TRBJ2-6,.,.,TRBV18,TGTGCCAGCTCAAGTGCCCAAAACTCTGGGGCCAACGTCCTGACTTTC,CASSSAQNSGANVLTF
TRBJ1-3,.,.,TRBV2,TGTGCCAGCAGTGAGGCCATCTCTGGAAACACCATATATTTT,CASSEAISGNTIYF
TRBJ2-1,.,TRBD2,TRBV10-3,TGTGCCACGGGCGGGAGGGCCCAGGAGCAGTTCTTC,CATGGRAQEQFF
TRBJ2-1,.,TRBD2,TRBV6-8,TGTGCCAGCAGTTACCGGGGGGGGGACAATGAGCAGTTCTTC,CASSYRGGDNEQFF
TRBJ1-2,.,TRBD1,TRBV5-1,TGCGCCAGCAGCAGACCGGGACAGGGAAGCGGGGGCTACACCTTC,CASSRPGQGSGGYTF
TRBJ2-2,.,TRBD1,TRBV7-9,TGTGCCAGCAGCACGCAAGGACAGGCCGGGGAGCTGTTTTTT,CASSTQGQAGELFF
TRBJ1-1,.,.,TRBV19,TGTGCCAGTCAAGACTCTGTGGTGGGGTCCAGGAACACTGAAGCTTTCTTT,CASQDSVVGSRNTEAFF
TRBJ2-7,.,TRBD2,TRBV19,TGTGCCAGTAGTACTAGCGGGGGGGCGAACGAGCAGTACTTC,CASSTSGGANEQYF
TRBJ1-5,.,.,TRBV7-8,TGTGCCAGCAGCTTAGCGCTTCGGGGTGATCAGCCCCAGCATTTT,CASSLALRGDQPQHF
TRBJ1-5,.,.,TRBV28,TGTGCCAGCAGATCCCGGGCCTATAGCAATCAGCCCCAGCATTTT,CASRSRAYSNQPQHF
TRBJ1-3,.,.,TRBV7-2,TGTGCCAGCAGCTTAGGGGCAGCCTCTGGAAACACCATATATTTT,CASSLGAASGNTIYF
TRBJ1-2,.,.,TRBV7-3,TGTGCCAGCAGCTTAGGATCTGACGGCTACACCTTC,CASSLGSDGYTF
TRBJ1-1,.,TRBD1,TRBV5-1,TGCGCCAGCAGCATAGGATCCGGGACAGGGAACACTGAAGCTTTCTTT,CASSIGSGTGNTEAFF
TRBJ1-2,.,.,TRBV6-6,TGTGCCAGCAGTTACTCGGCTCAGGAGACCGACTATGGCTACACCTTC,CASSYSAQETDYGYTF
TRBJ1-3,.,TRBD1,TRBV5-8,TGTGCCAGCAGCGCCCCGGGACAGGGCTTCGGAAACACCATATATTTT,CASSAPGQGFGNTIYF
TRBJ1-3,.,.,TRBV30,TGTGCCTGGAGTGAGGCGTCAGGGAAGACAAACACCATATATTTT,CAWSEASGKTNTIYF
TRBJ2-7,.,.,TRBV28,TGTGCCAGCAGAGACGGGGCGCTCTACGAGCAGTACTTC,CASRDGALYEQYF
TRBJ1-1,.,.,TRBV11-1,TGTGCCAGCAGCATCAAGGATCGGGGGGCGGGGGACACTGAAGCTTTCTTT,CASSIKDRGAGDTEAFF
TRBJ2-1,few,TRBD1,TRBV29-1,TGCAGCGTTGCTCTCGGACAGGTGGGCCACAATGAGCAGTTCTTC,CSVALGQVGHNEQFF
TRBJ2-2,.,.,TRBV7-9,TGTGCCAGCAGCCTAGAACGAATCACCGGGGAGCTGTTTTTT,CASSLERITGELFF
TRBJ2-3,.,TRBD2,TRBV7-2,TGTGCCAGCAGCTCGGGGACTAGCGGGGGTACGCAGTATTTT,CASSSGTSGGTQYF
TRBJ1-1,.,.,TRBV28,TGTGCCAGCAGTCAACAGGGTCAAGCTTTCTTT,CASSQQGQAFF
TRBJ2-7,.,.,TRBV19,TGTGCCAGTAGTATAACCTCCCTGGGCTACGAGCAGTACTTC,CASSITSLGYEQYF
TRBJ2-2,.,TRBD1,TRBV10-2,TGCGCCACCCAGAGCTGGACAGGGGTCCGAGGGGAGCTGTTTTTT,CATQSWTGVRGELFF
TRBJ1-5,.,.,TRBV28,TGTGCCAGCAGTTTATTTGGCAGGGAGAATGTAAATCAGCCCCAGCATTTT,CASSLFGRENVNQPQHF
TRBJ1-2,.,TRBD1,TRBV7-9,TGTGCCAGCAGCATCGGACAGGGGCAGGTCTATGGCTACACCTTC,CASSIGQGQVYGYTF
TRBJ1-5,.,.,TRBV30,TGTGCCTGGAACCGGGGAGGGCAATTTTCCGAGCCCCAGCATTTT,CAWNRGGQFSEPQHF
TRBJ2-3,.,TRBD2,TRBV28,TGTGCCAGCAGTCCCGGGCTGGGTCTAGCGGGAGGGCTTGGGACAGATACGCAGTATTTT,CASSPGLGLAGGLGTDTQYF
TRBJ2-7,.,TRBD1,TRBV9,TGTGCCAGCAGCACCCGGGACAGGGACTACGAGCAGTACTTC,CASSTRDRDYEQYF